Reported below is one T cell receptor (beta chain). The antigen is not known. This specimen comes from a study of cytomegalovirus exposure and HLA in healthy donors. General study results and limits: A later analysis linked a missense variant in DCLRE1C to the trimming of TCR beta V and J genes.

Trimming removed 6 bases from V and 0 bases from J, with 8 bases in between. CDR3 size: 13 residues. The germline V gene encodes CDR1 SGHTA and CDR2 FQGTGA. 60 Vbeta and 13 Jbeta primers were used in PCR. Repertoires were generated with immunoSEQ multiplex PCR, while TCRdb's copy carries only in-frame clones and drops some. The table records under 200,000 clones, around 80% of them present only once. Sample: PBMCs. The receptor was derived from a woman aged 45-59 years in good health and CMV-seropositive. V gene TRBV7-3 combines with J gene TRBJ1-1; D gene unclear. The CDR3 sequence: CASREGVNTEAFF. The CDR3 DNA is TGTGCCAGCAGAGAGGGCGTGAACACTGAAGCTTTCTTT. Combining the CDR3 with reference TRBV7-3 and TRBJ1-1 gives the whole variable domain GAGVSQTPSNKVTEKGKYVELRCDPISGHTALYWYRQSLGQGPEFLIYFQGTGAADDSGLPNDRFFAVRPEGSVSTLKIQRTERGDSAVYLCASREGVNTEAFFGQGTRLTVV.